Listed below are T cell receptor beta chains from one sample, sequenced in a study of T cell repertoires in cytomegalovirus infection. TCRdb ran MiXCR on the reads and lists one entry per CDR3 protein. The table records fewer than 350,000 distinct CDR3 sequences, roughly 15% of them present only once. Specimen: PBMCs. All receptors come from a human donor in good health (CMV status not recorded). Some clones in this sample may be carry-over from other donors' samples. Each CDR3 is given with its conserved first and last residue.

V,J,CDR3
TRBV5-4,TRBJ2-1,CASSLGLAGGTYNEQFF
TRBV4-1,TRBJ2-3,CASSLRTGEVSDTQYF
TRBV11-1,TRBJ2-1,CASSFKQGSSYNEQFF
TRBV7-2,TRBJ1-5,CASSRGLDQPQHF
TRBV7-2,TRBJ2-5,CASSLEMRQGFFQQETQYF
TRBV6-1,TRBJ1-5,CASERDRRGEGSPQHF
TRBV7-9,TRBJ1-5,CASSEGTSNQPQHF
TRBV18,TRBJ2-5,CVSSRDRGGETQYF
TRBV10-3,TRBJ1-1,CAISATGANMNTEAFF
TRBV6-5,TRBJ2-7,CASSATVTAEQYF
TRBV10-3,TRBJ1-1,CAISGGGSAFF
TRBV9,TRBJ2-3,CASSQTSYGTDTQYF
TRBV6-2/TRBV6-3,TRBJ2-7,CASSDTGTRTAYEQYF
TRBV19,TRBJ1-1,CASSNPRNSNTEAFF
TRBV27,TRBJ2-7,CASSPVSAGTTVQYF
TRBV7-9,TRBJ1-4,CASSPGGQGGEKLFF
TRBV6-6,TRBJ1-5,CASSYDRTGGGQPQHF
TRBV15,TRBJ2-5,CATSGISETQYF
TRBV6-8,TRBJ2-7,CASSYARLPGNYEQYF
TRBV27,TRBJ2-3,CASSLWRGRTDTQYF
TRBV12-3/TRBV12-4,TRBJ2-5,CASSLARGAETQYF
TRBV7-2,TRBJ2-1,CASSQTRKQGSYNEQFF
TRBV11-2,TRBJ2-7,CASSSTRHTYEQYF
TRBV7-2,TRBJ1-2,CASSLDSGWGGYTF
TRBV7-2,TRBJ2-6,CASSPRVGAGANVLTF
TRBV14,TRBJ1-6,CASSQGLTRSPLHF
TRBV25-1,TRBJ2-7,CASSEGQGFSYEQYF
TRBV2,TRBJ1-1,CALGRVGTEAFF
TRBV7-2,TRBJ2-3,CASSLASDTQYF
TRBV2,TRBJ2-1,CASSVAQVIYNEQFF
TRBV6-6,TRBJ1-5,CASMYWQGGNQPQHF
TRBV20-1,TRBJ1-1,CSAPPPDRPNTEAFF
TRBV7-6,TRBJ1-5,CASSLTGDGNQPQHF
TRBV7-2,TRBJ2-2,CANSLVFRTGELFF
TRBV10-3,TRBJ1-6,CAISDAGTGNSPLHF